These T cell receptor beta chains were read from a single sample in a study of blood T cell repertoires in COVID-19. Sequencing used immunoSEQ multiplex PCR; TCRdb keeps in-frame clones, though not all of them. The sample shows a few hundred thousand clones, 75% to 85% of them seen only once. Sequenced input: peripheral blood. These receptor sequences come from a man in his forties or fifties who had recovered from COVID-19. Both conserved end residues are part of each CDR3. A D gene is named only where the DNA matches it firmly. The size entry is marked missing in some rows and otherwise reads once, few, many or a size class.

clone_size j_call v_call d_call cdr3_aa cdr3_nt
once TRBJ2-1 TRBV19 TRBD1 CASSPETGYANEQFF TGTGCCAGTAGTCCTGAGACAGGGTACGCGAATGAGCAGTTCTTC
- TRBJ2-7 TRBV14 - CASSTFIGLSEQYF TGTGCCAGCAGTACTTTTATAGGACTCAGCGAGCAGTACTTC
- TRBJ2-5 TRBV6-6 - CASRPNGAGETQYF TGTGCCAGCAGACCCAATGGGGCTGGAGAGACCCAGTACTTC
- TRBJ2-5 TRBV4-1 - CASKVVGGEETQYF TGCGCCAGCAAGGTGGTCGGAGGGGAAGAGACCCAGTACTTC
- TRBJ1-5 TRBV19 TRBD1 CASRRQGNQPQHF TGTGCCAGTAGACGACAGGGGAATCAGCCCCAGCATTTT
once TRBJ1-6 TRBV5-1 TRBD1 CASSFFQGGNSPLHF TGCGCCAGCAGCTTCTTCCAGGGGGGAAATTCACCCCTCCACTTT
- TRBJ2-3 TRBV19 TRBD1 CASSLGQSTDTQYF TGTGCCAGTAGTCTGGGACAGAGCACAGATACGCAGTATTTT
- TRBJ1-6 TRBV5-1 TRBD1 CASSIPTGENSPLHF TGCGCCAGCTCCATCCCGACAGGGGAGAATTCACCCCTCCACTTT
once TRBJ1-2 TRBV9 TRBD1 CASSVGDRLNGYYGYTF TGTGCCAGCAGCGTAGGGGACAGGCTCAACGGGTACTATGGCTACACCTTC
- TRBJ2-7 TRBV7-2 TRBD1 CASSLTPGQGAFPSYEQYF TGTGCCAGCAGTCTGACCCCGGGACAGGGGGCTTTTCCCTCCTACGAGCAGTACTTC
- TRBJ2-5 TRBV5-1 - CASSVAHTQETQYF TGCGCCAGCAGCGTCGCACATACCCAAGAGACCCAGTACTTC
- TRBJ2-7 TRBV5-1 TRBD2 CASSLLSGAEQYF TGCGCCAGCAGCCTACTTAGCGGGGCTGAGCAGTACTTC
once TRBJ2-7 TRBV20-1 - CSASPSFPYEQYF TGCAGTGCTAGTCCTTCGTTTCCCTACGAGCAGTACTTC
- TRBJ2-3 TRBV18 - CASSTAPATRADTQYF TGTGCCAGCTCAACCGCTCCGGCCACCAGGGCAGATACGCAGTATTTT
- TRBJ1-5 TRBV11-3 - CASRYQTRATARGNQPQHF TGTGCCAGCAGGTACCAGACCAGAGCTACCGCGCGCGGAAATCAGCCCCAGCATTTT
once TRBJ2-5 TRBV7-2 - CASSANREETQYF TGTGCCAGCAGCGCGAACAGAGAAGAGACCCAGTACTTC
- TRBJ1-1 TRBV27 - CASSFRSTMNTEAFF TGTGCCAGCAGTTTCCGGAGTACTATGAACACTGAAGCTTTCTTT
once TRBJ2-1 TRBV7-2 - CASSLVSVGQFF TGTGCCAGCAGCTTAGTAAGCGTGGGGCAGTTCTTC
- TRBJ1-6 TRBV19 - CASSQADRYLGSPLHF TGTGCCAGTAGTCAAGCGGACAGATACCTAGGTTCACCCCTCCACTTT
- TRBJ2-1 TRBV6-5 - CASSYSLVNEQFF TGTGCCAGCAGTTACTCCCTAGTAAATGAGCAGTTCTTC
- TRBJ1-6 TRBV3-1/TRBV3-2 TRBD1 CASSQVTGQGGSPLHF TGTGCCAGCAGCCAAGTCACGGGACAGGGTGGGTCACCCCTCCACTTT
- TRBJ2-7 TRBV6-6 - CASSSYYEQYF TGTGCCAGCAGTTCGTACTACGAGCAGTACTTC
- TRBJ2-1 TRBV7-9 TRBD2 CASSSRGGVSYNEQFF TGTGCCAGCAGTTCCCGGGGGGGAGTCTCCTACAATGAGCAGTTCTTC
few TRBJ2-3 TRBV7-2 - CASSLVLHSADTQYF TGTGCCAGCAGCTTAGTCCTCCATTCGGCAGATACGCAGTATTTT
- TRBJ2-5 TRBV5-1 TRBD1 CASSSYRDRGRETQYF TGCGCCAGCAGCTCGTACCGGGACAGGGGAAGAGAGACCCAGTACTTC